This T cell receptor beta chain was captured by sequencing in a study of T cells in Graves' hyperthyroidism and ophthalmopathy. Looking at the study overall: Peripheral blood was taken when the disease was first diagnosed, before any treatment began.

Amplification yielded TCR beta CDR3 regions, with RNA transcripts as the source. HTBI primers were the set used in a first-round RT-PCR of the TCR CDR3. A single record per CDR3 protein comes from TCRdb applying MiXCR to the multiplex PCR reads. This table has some 270,000 distinct CDR3 sequences, around 15% appearing once. The CDR3 sequence is 16 residues long. J lost 3 bases, V lost 4 bases, and 11 bases had no gene match. The germline V gene has CDR1 MDHEN and CDR2 SYDVKM. Hyperthyroidism was newly diagnosed in patients aged 18 to 65 (duration under 2 months). This clonotype was seen ten or more times.

Input material: blood. The chain couples TRBV28 to TRBJ2-7; the match to TRBD1 covers 8 bases. The receptor was isolated from a woman aged 40 to 50 with Graves' hyperthyroidism. Here the CDR3 DNA reads TGTGCCAGCAGTTCTCTCCTCGGACAGGGTAACTACGAGCAGTACTTC. This translates into CASSSLLGQGNYEQYF.